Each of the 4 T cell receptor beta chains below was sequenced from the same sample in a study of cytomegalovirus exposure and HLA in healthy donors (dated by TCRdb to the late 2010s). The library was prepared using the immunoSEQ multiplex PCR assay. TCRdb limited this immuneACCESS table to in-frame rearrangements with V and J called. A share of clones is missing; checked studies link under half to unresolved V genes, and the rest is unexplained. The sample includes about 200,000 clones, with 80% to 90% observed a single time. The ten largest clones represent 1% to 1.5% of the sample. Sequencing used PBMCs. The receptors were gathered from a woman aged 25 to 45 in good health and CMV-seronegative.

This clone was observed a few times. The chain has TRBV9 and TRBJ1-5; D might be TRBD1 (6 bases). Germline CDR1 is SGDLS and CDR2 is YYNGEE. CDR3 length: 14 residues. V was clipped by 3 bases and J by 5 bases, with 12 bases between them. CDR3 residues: CASSGTGSDQPQHF. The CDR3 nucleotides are TGTGCCAGCAGCGGCACAGGGAGCGATCAGCCCCAGCATTTT.

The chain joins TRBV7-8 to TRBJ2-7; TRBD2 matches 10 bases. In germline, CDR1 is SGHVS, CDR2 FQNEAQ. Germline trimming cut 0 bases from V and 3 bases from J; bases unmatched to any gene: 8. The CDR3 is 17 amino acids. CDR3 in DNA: TGTGCCAGCAGCTTAGCGGAGGTAGCGGGAGGAATCTACGAGCAGTACTTC. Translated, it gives CASSLAEVAGGIYEQYF.

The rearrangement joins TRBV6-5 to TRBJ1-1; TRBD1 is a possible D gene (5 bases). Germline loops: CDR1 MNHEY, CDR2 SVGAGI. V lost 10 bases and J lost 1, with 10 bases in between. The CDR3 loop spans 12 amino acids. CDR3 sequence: CAIGHPNTEAFF. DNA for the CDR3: TGTGCCATCGGACACCCGAACACTGAAGCTTTCTTT.

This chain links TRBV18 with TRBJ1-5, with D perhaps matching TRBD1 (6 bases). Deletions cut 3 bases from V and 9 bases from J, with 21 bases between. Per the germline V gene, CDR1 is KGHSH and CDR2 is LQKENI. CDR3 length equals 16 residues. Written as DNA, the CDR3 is TGTGCCAGCTCACCTCCCGGCAGGGGATCCAGTCGGCCCCAGCATTTT. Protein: CASSPPGRGSSRPQHF.